The clone carrying this TCR beta chain occurred once. Sequenced by immunoSEQ multiplex PCR; TCRdb stores in-frame clones only, minus some. The sample lists just under 60,000 clones, roughly 91% occurring once. This specimen belongs to a study of technical replicates of blood from a handful of donors. The CDR3 has 16 residues. CDR1 is SGHRS and CDR2 is YFSETQ in the germline V gene. With 0 bases removed from V and 1 base from J, the gap between germline ends came to 14 bases. The gene calls are TRBV5-1 and TRBJ2-7, with a weak D call TRBD1 (6 bases). The clonotype originates from a human donor in good health. Some clones in this sample may be carry-over from other donors' samples. Sample: PBMCs. CDR3 bases: TGCGCCAGCAGCTTGGACGGGGCAGGGGTATCCTACGAGCAGTACTTC. Translated: CASSLDGAGVSYEQYF.